The 13 T cell receptor beta chains presented below share a single source sample, sequenced in a study of cytomegalovirus exposure and HLA in healthy donors. Profiled with immunoSEQ multiplex PCR; TCRdb holds only in-frame clones, not every one. In the table there are 80,000 to 100,000 clones, approximately 84% of which are singletons. The sample consisted of PBMCs. Source of these receptors: a man aged 18 to 29 in good health and CMV-seropositive.

V usage is TRBV7-3 and J usage is TRBJ2-6; D gene unclear. From germline, CDR1 is SGHTA and CDR2 FQGTGA. V shed 5 bases and J shed 0 bases, with 5 bases lying between them. This CDR3 spans 14 amino acids. The CDR3 is CASSPFSGANVLTF. In DNA, the CDR3 is TGTGCCAGCAGCCCCTTCTCTGGGGCCAACGTCCTGACTTTC. The entire variable domain, with the rest obtained from reference TRBV7-3 and TRBJ2-6, is as follows: GAGVSQTPSNKVTEKGKYVELRCDPISGHTALYWYRQSLGQGPEFLIYFQGTGAADDSGLPNDRFFAVRPEGSVSTLKIQRTERGDSAVYLCASSPFSGANVLTFGAGSRLTVL.

The CDR3 reads CASKQVGGKPSYEQYF. The CDR3 nucleotides read TGTGCCAGCAAACAGGTGGGAGGTAAACCTTCCTACGAGCAGTACTTC. The rearrangement uses TRBV28 and TRBJ2-7, with TRBD2 as a possible D gene (6 bases). Trimming pared 7 bases from V and 1 base from J, leaving 20 bases between. Germline-derived CDR1 and CDR2 are MDHEN and SYDVKM. The CDR3 sequence is 16 residues long.

The V call is TRBV5-4, the J call TRBJ2-1; 9 bases fit TRBD2. The CDR3 spans 15 residues. After removal of 4 bases from V and 4 bases from J, the junction contained 6 bases not matched to a gene. Germline CDR1 and CDR2: SGHNT and YYREEE (reference sequence). The CDR3 DNA reads TGTGCCAGCAGCCAGACTAGCGGAAAATACAATGAGCAGTTCTTC. Amino acids: CASSQTSGKYNEQFF.

The count of this clone is one. The chain recombines TRBV29-1 with TRBJ2-1; TRBD2 aligns across 9 bases. CDR1 and CDR2 from the germline V gene are SQVTM and ANQGSEA. V was clipped by 6 bases and J by 1 base; unmatched bases: 10. The CDR3 length is 16 residues. CDR3 DNA sequence: TGCAGCGTGGGACTAGCCCTCCCGGGGTCCTACAATGAGCAGTTCTTC. It codes for CSVGLALPGSYNEQFF.

The V and J genes are TRBV7-6 and TRBJ2-7, with D tentatively TRBD2 (5 bases). The CDR3 has 15 amino acids. CDR1 is SGHVS, CDR2 FNYEAQ, per germline. The V end lost 5 bases, the J end lost 7 bases, and 21 bases lay between the germline ends. The CDR3 sequence is CASSRLVGSVEEQYF. Written as DNA, the CDR3 is TGTGCCAGCAGCCGGTTAGTTGGGAGTGTGGAAGAGCAGTACTTC.

The chain recombines TRBV7-9 with TRBJ2-7, with 9 bases aligning to TRBD1. Germline loops: CDR1 SEHNR, CDR2 FQNEAQ (reference sequence). The CDR3 loop spans 14 amino acids. Trimming removed 3 bases from V and 7 bases from J; junction bases left unmatched: 7. This CDR3 is CASSFTTGGAEQYF. CDR3 coding DNA: TGTGCCAGCAGCTTCACCACAGGGGGCGCAGAGCAGTACTTC.

The chain couples TRBV11-2 to TRBJ1-4; 8 bases agree with TRBD1. Germline V gene lookup returns CDR1 SGHAT and CDR2 FQNNGV. The V segment lost 2 bases and the J segment 5 bases; nucleotides outside the gene matches: 4. This CDR3 comprises 15 residues. The chain's CDR3 is CASSLTTGGNEKLFF. In nucleotides, the CDR3 is TGTGCCAGCAGCTTAACAACAGGGGGAAATGAAAAACTGTTTTTT.

CDR3 DNA sequence: TGTGCCAGCAGCCGACTCCAGGGCACCGGGGAGCTGTTTTTT. It is translated as CASSRLQGTGELFF. The gene calls are TRBV7-6 and TRBJ2-2, with a weak D call TRBD1 (5 bases). Trimming removed 5 bases from V and 4 bases from J, with 11 bases in between. CDR3 size: 14 residues. Germline V gives CDR1 SGHVS, CDR2 FNYEAQ. The whole variable domain, filled in from reference TRBV7-6 and TRBJ2-2, reads GAGVSQSPRYKVTKRGQDVALRCDPISGHVSLYWYRQALGQGPEFLTYFNYEAQQDKSGLPNDRFSAERPEGSISTLTIQRTEQRDSAMYRCASSRLQGTGELFFGEGSRLTVL.

The chain couples TRBV5-6 to TRBJ2-1; D might be TRBD2 (6 bases). The CDR3 totals 14 residues. Trimming shortened V by 4 bases and J by 7 bases, and 15 bases separated the two germline ends. Per the germline V gene, CDR1 is SGHDT and CDR2 is YYEEEE. The CDR3 region is CASSPGLRGNEQFF. As DNA, the CDR3 is TGTGCCAGCAGCCCGGGACTCCGGGGGAATGAGCAGTTCTTC.

The chain employs TRBV6-4 and TRBJ1-2, with 7 bases lining up with TRBD1. Germline V gene data show CDR1 as MRHNA and CDR2 as SNTAGT. The length of the CDR3 is 14 residues. Trimming removed 6 bases from V and 3 bases from J; junction bases left unmatched: 7. The CDR3 DNA sequence: TGTGCCAGCAGCCAGAATGGACAGGACTATGGCTACACCTTC. It specifies CASSQNGQDYGYTF.

J is TRBJ1-3 and V is TRBV15, with 9 positions matching TRBD1. The CDR3 length is 15 residues. J gave up 2 bases and V 4 bases, and 3 bases lay outside the gene matches. Per the germline V gene, CDR1 is LNHNV and CDR2 is YYDKDF (reference sequence). CDR3 coding DNA: TGTGCCACCAGCACACAGGGGGCGGCTGGAAACACCATATATTTT. Amino acid sequence: CATSTQGAAGNTIYF.

In this sample, this clone turned up a few times. The chain carries TRBV18 and TRBJ1-2, with a possible D match to TRBD1 (5 bases). Germline V gene sequence: CDR1 KGHSH, CDR2 LQKENI. Trimming removed 6 bases from V and 3 bases from J, with 20 bases in between. This CDR3 is built from 16 residues. CDR3 sequence: CASSRAGRPVDYGYTF. DNA of the CDR3: TGTGCCAGCTCCAGGGCCGGCAGGCCTGTTGACTATGGCTACACCTTC.

This chain joins TRBV6-1 and TRBJ1-1, with no clear D. CDR3 length equals 15 residues. Germline CDR1 is MNHNS and CDR2 is SASEGT. V dropped 4 bases and J dropped 3 bases, with 15 bases sitting between them. For the CDR3, the DNA is TGTGCCAGCAGTGGAATAGACGTCAGCGACACTGAAGCTTTCTTT. This codes for CASSGIDVSDTEAFF.